This entry concerns a single TCR beta chain. The data are from a study of T cell repertoires in cytomegalovirus infection. TCRdb re-called the reads with MiXCR, one entry per CDR3 protein. The data show a few hundred thousand distinct CDR3 sequences, approximately 14% seen once. Trimming removed 5 bases from V and 4 bases from J; junction bases left unmatched: 11. This CDR3 contains 16 residues. Germline CDR1 reads MDHEN; CDR2 reads SYDVKM. The source is a human donor in good health (CMV status not recorded). Some clones in this sample may be carry-over from other donors' samples. The chain couples TRBV28 to TRBJ1-5; TRBD1 matches 7 bases. Sequencing was done on a sample of PBMCs. The CDR3 sequence: CASSPRVPGQNQPQHF. The CDR3 DNA is TGTGCCAGCAGTCCACGAGTCCCGGGACAGAATCAGCCCCAGCATTTT.